This TCR beta chain was identified in a study of T cell responses to AZD1222 COVID-19 vaccine. Study-level findings and limits: The CD4 TCRs associated with vaccination extended across spike and predominated at 160-218 and 743-854. Repertoires were sampled only after the peak T cell response.

The V segment lost 4 bases and the J segment 2 bases; nucleotides outside the gene matches: 6. Germline V gene sequence: CDR1 SGDLS, CDR2 YYNGEE. The CDR3 runs to 15 residues. Concerning this clone itself: As yet, its antigen is unknown.

Libraries were prepared by immunoSEQ multiplex PCR; TCRdb keeps only in-frame clonotypes and omits some of them. The repertoire holds about 200,000 clones, with less than 95% as singletons. This chain uses TRBV9 with TRBJ2-3; 8 nucleotides align to TRBD2. This clonotype was obtained from an adult who received the MenACWY meningococcal vaccine as a control. The sample in question was peripheral blood, obtained 28 days after the second dose of the MenACWY control vaccine. CDR3 loop: CASSMGAGDTDTQYF. DNA for the CDR3: TGTGCCAGCAGCATGGGAGCGGGAGACACAGATACGCAGTATTTT.